This record covers a single TCR beta chain. The source of the sample is a study of blood T cell repertoires in COVID-19. Study overall: The analysed material was cDNA or gDNA that came from T cells, B-cell-depleted T cells, or PBMCs.

Individuals drawn from 20 to 30 US areas were about 18 to 95 years old. Cohort allocation depended upon clinical history that participants reported. Methods used by the authors: Amplified reference gene primers provided the basis for estimating nucleated cell counts. Generated by immunoSEQ multiplex PCR, the TCRdb table keeps only in-frame clones and is missing some. The DNA gave D and trimming, while V, J and clone size come from that table. The data contain under 300,000 clones, about nine tenths of them singletons. The CDR3 covers 14 residues. Germline values: CDR1 LGHDT, CDR2 YNNKEL (reference sequence). V lost 1 base, J lost 7 bases, and 13 bases lay in between.

Sequencing input: PBMCs or T cells enriched from blood (not recorded which). The chain recombines TRBV3-1 (or the pseudogene TRBV3-2) with TRBJ1-2, with D unresolved. The sequence came from a young woman who had recovered from COVID-19. The CDR3 here is CASSQVGPGIGYTF. CDR3 sequence (DNA): TGTGCCAGCAGCCAAGTCGGTCCGGGGATTGGCTACACCTTC.